A selection of T cell receptor beta chains follows, all from one sample in a study of PD-1 blockade in mismatch repair-deficient tumors. TCRdb keeps only in-frame clones here, not all; method: immunoSEQ multiplex PCR. In the table there are fewer than 25,000 clones, about 80% of which are singletons. Sequencing used PBMCs, obtained 52 weeks after starting pembrolizumab. The source is an adult with mismatch repair-deficient cancer. Each CDR3 is given with its conserved first and last residue. Fields, in order: D gene, V gene, J gene, clone size, CDR3 protein, CDR3 DNA. D genes are given only for firm matches. Only some rows state a clone size, as once, few, many or a class for expanded clones.

D: -; V: TRBV10-3; J: TRBJ2-7; size: -; CDR3: CAISLTVSSYEQYF; DNA: TGTGCCATCAGTTTGACAGTTAGCTCCTACGAGCAGTACTTC
D: -; V: TRBV2; J: TRBJ2-1; size: -; CDR3: CASLKVLGEQFF; DNA: TGTGCCAGCCTAAAGGTACTAGGTGAGCAGTTCTTC
D: TRBD1; V: TRBV18; J: TRBJ1-1; size: -; CDR3: CASSPTTGGVTEAFF; DNA: TGTGCCAGCTCACCTACGACAGGGGGCGTCACTGAAGCTTTCTTT
D: TRBD1; V: TRBV27; J: TRBJ2-1; size: -; CDR3: CASSHGTGGSNEQFF; DNA: TGTGCCAGCTCCCACGGGACAGGGGGTTCTAATGAGCAGTTCTTC
D: -; V: TRBV7-9; J: TRBJ1-2; size: few; CDR3: CASSFGETGSSTF; DNA: TGTGCCAGCAGCTTTGGGGAGACAGGCAGTTCGACGTTC
D: -; V: TRBV4-2; J: TRBJ2-7; size: -; CDR3: CASSRRVADAGEQYF; DNA: TGTGCCAGCAGCCGACGCGTCGCAGACGCGGGCGAGCAGTACTTC
D: TRBD2; V: TRBV11-3; J: TRBJ2-3; size: -; CDR3: CASTRREGDTQYF; DNA: TGTGCCTCGACCCGGCGGGAGGGAGATACGCAGTATTTT
D: -; V: TRBV6-5; J: TRBJ1-2; size: -; CDR3: CASSLDSNYGYTF; DNA: TGTGCCAGCAGCTTGGACAGCAACTATGGCTACACCTTC
D: TRBD2; V: TRBV7-3; J: TRBJ2-2; size: -; CDR3: CASSPGSGRAGNTGELFF; DNA: TGTGCCAGCAGCCCAGGCAGCGGGAGGGCCGGGAACACCGGGGAGCTGTTTTTT
D: -; V: TRBV5-4; J: TRBJ2-1; size: -; CDR3: CASSLGGGYNEQFF; DNA: TGTGCCAGCAGCTTGGGCGGAGGATACAATGAGCAGTTCTTC
D: -; V: TRBV28; J: TRBJ1-2; size: -; CDR3: CASSSGAGQFYGYTF; DNA: TGTGCCAGCAGTTCCGGGGCAGGACAGTTCTATGGCTACACCTTC
D: TRBD2; V: TRBV18; J: TRBJ2-1; size: -; CDR3: CASSPTGLAGGGAYNEQFF; DNA: TGTGCCAGCTCGCCTACGGGACTAGCGGGAGGTGGGGCCTACAATGAGCAGTTCTTC
D: TRBD1; V: TRBV18; J: TRBJ2-7; size: -; CDR3: CASSPGGQGSSYEQYF; DNA: TGTGCCAGCTCACCAGGGGGACAGGGTAGCTCCTACGAGCAGTACTTC
D: -; V: TRBV4-1; J: TRBJ2-5; size: once; CDR3: CASSQEGRGTETQYF; DNA: TGCGCCAGCAGCCAAGAGGGGCGGGGCACCGAGACCCAGTACTTC
D: -; V: TRBV6-1; J: TRBJ1-1; size: -; CDR3: CASSRTLNTEAFF; DNA: TGTGCCAGCAGCCGGACATTGAACACTGAAGCTTTCTTT
D: TRBD2; V: TRBV10-2; J: TRBJ2-3; size: -; CDR3: CASSESLAGDRSGTDTQYF; DNA: TGCGCCAGCAGTGAGTCGCTAGCGGGAGACCGTTCGGGCACAGATACGCAGTATTTT
D: TRBD1; V: TRBV18; J: TRBJ1-1; size: -; CDR3: CASSRQGDTEAFF; DNA: TGTGCCAGCTCACGGCAGGGGGACACTGAAGCTTTCTTT
D: -; V: TRBV21-1; J: TRBJ2-5; size: -; CDR3: CASRSPQGYEGLAGPGGTQYF; DNA: TGTGCCAGCAGGTCACCACAGGGGTACGAAGGACTAGCGGGGCCTGGGGGGACCCAGTACTTC
D: -; V: TRBV27; J: TRBJ2-5; size: -; CDR3: CASSLRVRQYQETQYF; DNA: TGTGCCAGCAGTTTAAGAGTGCGGCAGTACCAAGAGACCCAGTACTTC
D: TRBD2; V: TRBV5-1; J: TRBJ2-1; size: -; CDR3: CASSLGLADYNEQFF; DNA: TGCGCCAGCAGCTTGGGACTAGCGGACTACAATGAGCAGTTCTTC
D: -; V: TRBV5-1; J: TRBJ1-5; size: -; CDR3: CASSLAGNQPQHF; DNA: TGCGCCAGCAGCTTGGCGGGCAATCAGCCCCAGCATTTT
D: TRBD2; V: TRBV28; J: TRBJ2-1; size: -; CDR3: CASSRILAGLNEQFF; DNA: TGTGCCAGCAGCCGGATACTAGCGGGCCTCAATGAGCAGTTCTTC